The TCR beta chain described here comes from a study of shared T cell receptors in the human thymus. There are 13 residues in the CDR3. V was pared by 5 bases and J by 2 bases, with 1 base of the junction left unmatched. Germline CDR1 reads SEHNR; CDR2 reads FQNEAQ (reference sequence). Some clones are missing from TCRdb's copy, which holds only in-frame ones; the method was immunoSEQ multiplex PCR. The sample carries 600,000 to 900,000 clones, around 85% recorded once. Details on this clone: The sample contains more than one DNA sequence encoding this CDR3.

These data were likewise used in another study, on human thymus T cells.

What was sequenced was thymocytes. The source is a girl less than two years old with a congenital heart defect. V gene TRBV7-9 combines with J gene TRBJ1-2; 8 bases align to TRBD1. In DNA form, the CDR3 reads TGTGCCAGCAGCCGGACAGGGAACTATGGCTACACCTTC. It specifies CASSRTGNYGYTF.